What follows describes a single T cell receptor (beta chain). The antigen remains unidentified. The PCR used 60 Vbeta and 13 Jbeta primers. The authors' processing: Counted up in a later analysis, unique TCR beta chains came to approximately 77 million, with some 11 million shared. Profiling relied on immunoSEQ multiplex PCR, and the TCRdb table lists in-frame clones only, not all of them. From that table come the V and J calls and clone size; the DNA was used to work out D and trimming. In the table there are 200,000 or so clones, around four fifths of which are singletons. This specimen belongs to a study of cytomegalovirus exposure and HLA in healthy donors. The overall study: From HLA-typed donors, an early data release held about 85 million unique TCRs. Study conclusions and caveats: Within an earlier analysis, most TCR beta V segments proved productive either about 87% or about 30% of the time. In vitro, three CMV-associated chains proved specific for CMV antigens.

The sample was PBMCs. This receptor was obtained from a male donor in good health and CMV-seronegative.

CDR3 region: CASSSGQGTDTQYF. The CDR3 DNA sequence: TGTGCCAGCAGCTCGGGACAGGGTACAGATACGCAGTATTTT. The genes are TRBV7-6 and TRBJ2-3; 9 bases line up with TRBD1. The trim removed 4 bases at V and 3 bases at J, leaving 2 bases unmatched. Germline CDR1 SGHVS, CDR2 FNYEAQ. The CDR3 loop spans 14 amino acids.